The 4 T cell receptor beta chains presented below share a single source sample, sequenced in a study of identical twins. TCRdb redid the calling of the 5' RACE reads with MiXCR, one entry per CDR3 protein. The repertoire holds 650,000 to 800,000 distinct CDR3 sequences, with about 9.4% as singletons. Separately, the same data were catalogued under a study of yellow fever vaccine responses in identical twins.

Sequenced material: PBMCs. These receptors originate from a woman under 30 in good health.

The gene calls are TRBV7-8 and TRBJ2-4, with 8 positions matching TRBD2. Germline CDR1 and CDR2: SGHVS and FQNEAQ. The CDR3 is 14 residues long. Trimming removed 1 base from V and 10 bases from J; junction bases left unmatched: 6. In nucleotides, the CDR3 is TGTGCCAGCAGCTTAGTTCCGGGGGGGCGTATTCAGTACTTC. Encoded protein: CASSLVPGGRIQYF.

The V gene is TRBV23-1, the J gene TRBJ2-7; D is ambiguous. TRBV23-1 is an ORF, and what it does is uncertain. The CDR3 is made up of 10 amino acids. V dropped 7 bases and J dropped 9 bases, with 10 bases sitting between them. The CDR3: CASTADGQYF. Here the CDR3 DNA reads TGCGCCAGCACCGCCGACGGGCAGTACTTC.

This clonotype has only a few counts. The V call is TRBV10-3, the J call TRBJ2-2; tentative D call: TRBD1 (5 bases). With 3 bases removed from V and 13 bases from J, the gap between germline ends came to 12 bases. Per germline, CDR1 ENHRY and CDR2 SYGVKD. This CDR3 contains 12 residues. This CDR3 reads CAISERGTGLFF. In nucleotides, the CDR3 is TGTGCCATCAGTGAAAGGGGAACGGGGCTGTTTTTT.

The chain is built from TRBV27 and TRBJ2-2; 9 bases fit TRBD2. The trim removed 6 bases at V and 6 bases at J, leaving 11 bases unmatched. The germline V gene encodes CDR1 MNHEY and CDR2 SMNVEV (reference sequence). This CDR3 comprises 16 residues. The CDR3 DNA reads as TGTGCCAGCAGGAGGTCCAGCGGGGGGAAGGCCGGGGAGCTGTTTTTT. Translating gives CASRRSSGGKAGELFF.